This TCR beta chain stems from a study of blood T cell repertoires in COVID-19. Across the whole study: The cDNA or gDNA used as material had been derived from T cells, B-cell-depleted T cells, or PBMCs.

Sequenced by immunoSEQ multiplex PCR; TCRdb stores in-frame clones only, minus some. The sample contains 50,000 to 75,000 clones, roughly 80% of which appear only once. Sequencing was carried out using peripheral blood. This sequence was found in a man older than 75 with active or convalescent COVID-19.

The CDR3 spells CASSRTVGETNEKLFF. The CDR3 coding sequence is TGTGCCAGCTCACGCACGGTGGGAGAGACGAATGAAAAACTGTTTTTT. This rearrangement joins TRBV18 to TRBJ1-4; no clear D gene. CDR1 is KGHSH, CDR2 LQKENI, per germline. Trimming pared 4 bases from V and 5 bases from J, leaving 17 bases between. The CDR3 runs 16 residues.